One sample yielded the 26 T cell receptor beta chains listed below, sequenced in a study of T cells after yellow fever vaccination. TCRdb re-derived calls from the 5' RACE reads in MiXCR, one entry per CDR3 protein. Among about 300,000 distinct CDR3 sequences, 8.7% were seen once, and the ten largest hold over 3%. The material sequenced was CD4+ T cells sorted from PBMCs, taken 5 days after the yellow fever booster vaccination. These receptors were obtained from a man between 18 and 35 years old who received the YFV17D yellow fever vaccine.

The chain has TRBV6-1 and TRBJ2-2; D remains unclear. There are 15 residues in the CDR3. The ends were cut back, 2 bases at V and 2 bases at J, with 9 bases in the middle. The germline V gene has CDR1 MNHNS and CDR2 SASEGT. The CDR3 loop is CASSESWLNTGELFF. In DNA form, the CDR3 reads TGTGCCAGCAGTGAAAGTTGGCTCAACACCGGGGAGCTGTTTTTT.

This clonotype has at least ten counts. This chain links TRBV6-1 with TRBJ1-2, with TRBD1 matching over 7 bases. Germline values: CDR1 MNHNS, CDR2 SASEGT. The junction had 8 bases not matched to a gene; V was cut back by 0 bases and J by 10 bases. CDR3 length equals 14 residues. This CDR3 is CASSEARDRFDYTF. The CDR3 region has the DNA TGTGCCAGCAGTGAAGCCCGGGACAGATTCGACTACACCTTC.

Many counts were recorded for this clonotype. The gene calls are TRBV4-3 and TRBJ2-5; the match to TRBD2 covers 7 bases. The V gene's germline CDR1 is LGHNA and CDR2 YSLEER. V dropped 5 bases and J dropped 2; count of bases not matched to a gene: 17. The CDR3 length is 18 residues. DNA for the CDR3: TGCGCCAGCAGCGAAAAGCGGGGAGTCAGATCCTCTCAAGAGACCCAGTACTTC. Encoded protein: CASSEKRGVRSSQETQYF.

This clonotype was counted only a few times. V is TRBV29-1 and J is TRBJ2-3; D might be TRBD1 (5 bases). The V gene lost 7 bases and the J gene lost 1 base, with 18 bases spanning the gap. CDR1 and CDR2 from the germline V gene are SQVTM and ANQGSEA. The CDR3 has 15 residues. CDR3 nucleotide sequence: TGCAGCGCCGGAACAGGAGCCTCCCGCACAGATACGCAGTATTTT. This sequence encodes CSAGTGASRTDTQYF.

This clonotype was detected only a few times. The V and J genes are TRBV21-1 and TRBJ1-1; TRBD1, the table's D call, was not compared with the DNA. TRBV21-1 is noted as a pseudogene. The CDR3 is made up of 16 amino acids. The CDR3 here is CASSKVDRGLDSEAFF. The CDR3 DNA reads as TGTGCCAGCAGCAAAGTCGACAGGGGGCTCGATAGTGAAGCTTTCTTT.

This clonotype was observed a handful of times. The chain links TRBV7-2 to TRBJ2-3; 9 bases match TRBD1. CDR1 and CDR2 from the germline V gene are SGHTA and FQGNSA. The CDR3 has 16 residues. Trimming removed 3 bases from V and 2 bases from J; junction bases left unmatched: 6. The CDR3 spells CASSFYRDRVTDTQYF. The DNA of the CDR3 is TGTGCCAGCAGCTTCTACCGGGACAGGGTCACAGATACGCAGTATTTT.

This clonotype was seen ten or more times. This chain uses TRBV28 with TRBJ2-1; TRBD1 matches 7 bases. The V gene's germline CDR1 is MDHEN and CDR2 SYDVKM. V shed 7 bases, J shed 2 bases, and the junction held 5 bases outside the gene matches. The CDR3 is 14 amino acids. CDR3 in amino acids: CASIPRGTYNEQFF. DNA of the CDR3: TGTGCCAGCATCCCCAGGGGGACCTACAATGAGCAGTTCTTC.

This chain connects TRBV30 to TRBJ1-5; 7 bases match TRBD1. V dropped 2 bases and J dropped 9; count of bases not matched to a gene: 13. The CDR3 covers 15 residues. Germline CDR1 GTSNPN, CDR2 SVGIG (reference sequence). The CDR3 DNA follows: TGTGCCTGGAGTACATACCTACAGGGGATGGGGCCCCAGCATTTT. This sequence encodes CAWSTYLQGMGPQHF. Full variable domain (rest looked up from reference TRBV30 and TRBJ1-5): SQTIHQWPATLVQPVGSPLSLECTVEGTSNPNLYWYRQAAGRGLQLLFYSVGIGQISSEVPQNLSASRPQDRQFILSSKKLLLSDSGFYLCAWSTYLQGMGPQHFGDGTRLSIL.

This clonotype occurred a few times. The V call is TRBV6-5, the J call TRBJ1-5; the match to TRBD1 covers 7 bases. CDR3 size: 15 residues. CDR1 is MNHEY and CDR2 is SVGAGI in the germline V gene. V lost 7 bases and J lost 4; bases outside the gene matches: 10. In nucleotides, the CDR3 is TGTGCCAGCATCACCCTAGACAGGGTGAATCAGCCCCAGCATTTT. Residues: CASITLDRVNQPQHF.

CDR3 loop: CASSNTGESGYTF. The CDR3 nucleotides are TGTGCCAGCTCTAATACAGGGGAAAGTGGCTACACCTTC. J is TRBJ1-2 and V is TRBV18, with TRBD1 identical over 7 bases. Looked up from germline, CDR1 is KGHSH and CDR2 is LQKENI. The ends lost 6 bases at V and 7 bases at J; junction bases unmatched: 8. The CDR3 covers 13 residues.

The CDR3 nucleotides are TGTGCCAGCACCGCACGAGGGGAGACCCAGTACTTC. Encoded protein: CASTARGETQYF. The chain combines TRBV2 with TRBJ2-5; D is possibly TRBD2 (5 bases). Trimming took 7 bases from V and 5 from J, leaving 11 bases between them. This CDR3 spans 12 amino acids. The V gene's germline CDR1 is SNHLY and CDR2 FYNNEI.

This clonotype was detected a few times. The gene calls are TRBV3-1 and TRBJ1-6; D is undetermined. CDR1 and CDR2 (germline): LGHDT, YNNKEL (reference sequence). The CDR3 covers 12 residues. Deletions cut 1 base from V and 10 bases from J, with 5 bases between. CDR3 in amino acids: CASSQAQSPLHF. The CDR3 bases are TGTGCCAGCAGCCAAGCCCAGTCACCCCTCCACTTT.

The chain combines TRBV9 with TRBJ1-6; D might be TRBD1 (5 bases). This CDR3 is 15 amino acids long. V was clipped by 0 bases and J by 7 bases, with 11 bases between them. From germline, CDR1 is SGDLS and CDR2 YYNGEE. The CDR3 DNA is TGTGCCAGCAGCGTAGAGGCAGGGTCCAATTCACCCCTCCACTTT. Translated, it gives CASSVEAGSNSPLHF.

The CDR3 is CSVASGDTDTQYF. CDR3 nucleotide sequence: TGCAGCGTTGCGTCGGGGGACACAGATACGCAGTATTTT. The chain is built from TRBV29-1 and TRBJ2-3; tentative D call: TRBD2 (6 bases). V was cut by 4 bases and J by 2 bases, with 10 bases left in between. This CDR3 comprises 13 residues. Germline assignment: CDR1 SQVTM and CDR2 ANQGSEA.

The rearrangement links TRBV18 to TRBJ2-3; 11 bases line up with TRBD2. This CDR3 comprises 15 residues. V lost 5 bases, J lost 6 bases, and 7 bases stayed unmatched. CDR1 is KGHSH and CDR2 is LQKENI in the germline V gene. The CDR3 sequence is CASSVAGGPVDTQYF. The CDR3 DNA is TGTGCCAGCTCAGTAGCGGGGGGGCCGGTGGATACGCAGTATTTT.

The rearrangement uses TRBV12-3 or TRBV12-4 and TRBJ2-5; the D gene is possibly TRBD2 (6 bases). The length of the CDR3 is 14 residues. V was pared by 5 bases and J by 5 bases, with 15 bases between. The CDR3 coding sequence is TGTGCCAGCAGTCCGTCGGGAGCTAGTGAGACCCAGTACTTC. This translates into CASSPSGASETQYF.

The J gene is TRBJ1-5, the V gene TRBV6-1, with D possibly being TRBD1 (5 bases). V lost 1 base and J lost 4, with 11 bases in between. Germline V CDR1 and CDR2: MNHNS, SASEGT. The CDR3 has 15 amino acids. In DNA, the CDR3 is TGTGCCAGCAGTGAAGGGTATTCAGGGAATCAGCCCCAGCATTTT. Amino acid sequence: CASSEGYSGNQPQHF.

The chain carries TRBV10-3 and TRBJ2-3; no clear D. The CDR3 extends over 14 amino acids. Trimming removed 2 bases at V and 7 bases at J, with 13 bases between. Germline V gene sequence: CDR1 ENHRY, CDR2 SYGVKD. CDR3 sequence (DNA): TGTGCCATCAGTGAGGCCTGGGAATCTTATACGCAGTATTTT. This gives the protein CAISEAWESYTQYF.

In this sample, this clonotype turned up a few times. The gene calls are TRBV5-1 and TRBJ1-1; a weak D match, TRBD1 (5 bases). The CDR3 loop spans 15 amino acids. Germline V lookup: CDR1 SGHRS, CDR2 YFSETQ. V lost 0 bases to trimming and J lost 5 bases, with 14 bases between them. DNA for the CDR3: TGCGCCAGCAGCTTGGGGGGCAGCCTTGGAACTGAAGCTTTCTTT. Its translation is CASSLGGSLGTEAFF. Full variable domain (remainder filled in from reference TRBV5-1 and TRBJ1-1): KAGVTQTPRYLIKTRGQQVTLSCSPISGHRSVSWYQQTPGQGLQFLFEYFSETQRNKGNFPGRFSGRQFSNSRSEMNVSTLELGDSALYLCASSLGGSLGTEAFFGQGTRLTVV.

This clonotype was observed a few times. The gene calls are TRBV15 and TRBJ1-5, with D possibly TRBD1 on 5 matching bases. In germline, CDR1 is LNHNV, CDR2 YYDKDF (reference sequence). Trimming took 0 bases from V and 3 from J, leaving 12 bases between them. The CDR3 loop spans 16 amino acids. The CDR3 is CATSRDGRDYNQPQHF. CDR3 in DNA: TGTGCCACCAGCAGAGATGGCAGGGACTACAATCAGCCCCAGCATTTT.

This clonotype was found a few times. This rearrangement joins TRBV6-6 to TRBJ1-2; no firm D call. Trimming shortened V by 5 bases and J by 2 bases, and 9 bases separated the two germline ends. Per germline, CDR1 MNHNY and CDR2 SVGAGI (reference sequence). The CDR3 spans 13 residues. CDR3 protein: CASSNTENYGYTF. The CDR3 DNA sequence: TGTGCCAGCAGTAATACAGAAAACTATGGCTACACCTTC.

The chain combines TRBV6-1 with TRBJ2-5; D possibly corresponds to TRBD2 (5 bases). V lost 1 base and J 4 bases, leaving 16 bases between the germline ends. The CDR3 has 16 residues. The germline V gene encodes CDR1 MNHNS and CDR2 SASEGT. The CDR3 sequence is CASSEGERPRPETQYF. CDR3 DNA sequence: TGTGCCAGCAGTGAAGGGGAGCGACCTAGGCCAGAGACCCAGTACTTC.

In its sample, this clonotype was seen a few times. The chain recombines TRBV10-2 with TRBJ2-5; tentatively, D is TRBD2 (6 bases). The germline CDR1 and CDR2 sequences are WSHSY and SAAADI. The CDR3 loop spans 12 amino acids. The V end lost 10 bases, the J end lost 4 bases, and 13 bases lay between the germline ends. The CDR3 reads CATAGRLETQYF. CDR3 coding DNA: TGCGCCACCGCAGGGAGGTTAGAGACCCAGTACTTC.

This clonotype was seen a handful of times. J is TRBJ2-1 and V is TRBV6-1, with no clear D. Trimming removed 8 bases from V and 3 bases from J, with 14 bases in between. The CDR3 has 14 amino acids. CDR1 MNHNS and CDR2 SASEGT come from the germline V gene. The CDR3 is CASFSGGNYNEQFF. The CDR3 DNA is TGTGCCAGCTTCAGTGGCGGCAACTACAATGAGCAGTTCTTC.

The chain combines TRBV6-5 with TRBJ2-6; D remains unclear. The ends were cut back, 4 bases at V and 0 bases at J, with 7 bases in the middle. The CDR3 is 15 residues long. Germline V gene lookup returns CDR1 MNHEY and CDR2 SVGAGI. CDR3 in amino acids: CASSFENSGANVLTF. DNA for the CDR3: TGTGCCAGCAGTTTCGAGAACTCTGGGGCCAACGTCCTGACTTTC.

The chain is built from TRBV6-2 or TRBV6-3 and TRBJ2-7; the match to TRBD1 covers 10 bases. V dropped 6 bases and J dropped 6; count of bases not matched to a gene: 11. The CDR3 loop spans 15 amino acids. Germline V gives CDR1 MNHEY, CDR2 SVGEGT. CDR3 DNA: TGTGCCAGCAGAAACGGGGGACAGGGGTCCCTCGAGCAGTACTTC. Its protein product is CASRNGGQGSLEQYF.